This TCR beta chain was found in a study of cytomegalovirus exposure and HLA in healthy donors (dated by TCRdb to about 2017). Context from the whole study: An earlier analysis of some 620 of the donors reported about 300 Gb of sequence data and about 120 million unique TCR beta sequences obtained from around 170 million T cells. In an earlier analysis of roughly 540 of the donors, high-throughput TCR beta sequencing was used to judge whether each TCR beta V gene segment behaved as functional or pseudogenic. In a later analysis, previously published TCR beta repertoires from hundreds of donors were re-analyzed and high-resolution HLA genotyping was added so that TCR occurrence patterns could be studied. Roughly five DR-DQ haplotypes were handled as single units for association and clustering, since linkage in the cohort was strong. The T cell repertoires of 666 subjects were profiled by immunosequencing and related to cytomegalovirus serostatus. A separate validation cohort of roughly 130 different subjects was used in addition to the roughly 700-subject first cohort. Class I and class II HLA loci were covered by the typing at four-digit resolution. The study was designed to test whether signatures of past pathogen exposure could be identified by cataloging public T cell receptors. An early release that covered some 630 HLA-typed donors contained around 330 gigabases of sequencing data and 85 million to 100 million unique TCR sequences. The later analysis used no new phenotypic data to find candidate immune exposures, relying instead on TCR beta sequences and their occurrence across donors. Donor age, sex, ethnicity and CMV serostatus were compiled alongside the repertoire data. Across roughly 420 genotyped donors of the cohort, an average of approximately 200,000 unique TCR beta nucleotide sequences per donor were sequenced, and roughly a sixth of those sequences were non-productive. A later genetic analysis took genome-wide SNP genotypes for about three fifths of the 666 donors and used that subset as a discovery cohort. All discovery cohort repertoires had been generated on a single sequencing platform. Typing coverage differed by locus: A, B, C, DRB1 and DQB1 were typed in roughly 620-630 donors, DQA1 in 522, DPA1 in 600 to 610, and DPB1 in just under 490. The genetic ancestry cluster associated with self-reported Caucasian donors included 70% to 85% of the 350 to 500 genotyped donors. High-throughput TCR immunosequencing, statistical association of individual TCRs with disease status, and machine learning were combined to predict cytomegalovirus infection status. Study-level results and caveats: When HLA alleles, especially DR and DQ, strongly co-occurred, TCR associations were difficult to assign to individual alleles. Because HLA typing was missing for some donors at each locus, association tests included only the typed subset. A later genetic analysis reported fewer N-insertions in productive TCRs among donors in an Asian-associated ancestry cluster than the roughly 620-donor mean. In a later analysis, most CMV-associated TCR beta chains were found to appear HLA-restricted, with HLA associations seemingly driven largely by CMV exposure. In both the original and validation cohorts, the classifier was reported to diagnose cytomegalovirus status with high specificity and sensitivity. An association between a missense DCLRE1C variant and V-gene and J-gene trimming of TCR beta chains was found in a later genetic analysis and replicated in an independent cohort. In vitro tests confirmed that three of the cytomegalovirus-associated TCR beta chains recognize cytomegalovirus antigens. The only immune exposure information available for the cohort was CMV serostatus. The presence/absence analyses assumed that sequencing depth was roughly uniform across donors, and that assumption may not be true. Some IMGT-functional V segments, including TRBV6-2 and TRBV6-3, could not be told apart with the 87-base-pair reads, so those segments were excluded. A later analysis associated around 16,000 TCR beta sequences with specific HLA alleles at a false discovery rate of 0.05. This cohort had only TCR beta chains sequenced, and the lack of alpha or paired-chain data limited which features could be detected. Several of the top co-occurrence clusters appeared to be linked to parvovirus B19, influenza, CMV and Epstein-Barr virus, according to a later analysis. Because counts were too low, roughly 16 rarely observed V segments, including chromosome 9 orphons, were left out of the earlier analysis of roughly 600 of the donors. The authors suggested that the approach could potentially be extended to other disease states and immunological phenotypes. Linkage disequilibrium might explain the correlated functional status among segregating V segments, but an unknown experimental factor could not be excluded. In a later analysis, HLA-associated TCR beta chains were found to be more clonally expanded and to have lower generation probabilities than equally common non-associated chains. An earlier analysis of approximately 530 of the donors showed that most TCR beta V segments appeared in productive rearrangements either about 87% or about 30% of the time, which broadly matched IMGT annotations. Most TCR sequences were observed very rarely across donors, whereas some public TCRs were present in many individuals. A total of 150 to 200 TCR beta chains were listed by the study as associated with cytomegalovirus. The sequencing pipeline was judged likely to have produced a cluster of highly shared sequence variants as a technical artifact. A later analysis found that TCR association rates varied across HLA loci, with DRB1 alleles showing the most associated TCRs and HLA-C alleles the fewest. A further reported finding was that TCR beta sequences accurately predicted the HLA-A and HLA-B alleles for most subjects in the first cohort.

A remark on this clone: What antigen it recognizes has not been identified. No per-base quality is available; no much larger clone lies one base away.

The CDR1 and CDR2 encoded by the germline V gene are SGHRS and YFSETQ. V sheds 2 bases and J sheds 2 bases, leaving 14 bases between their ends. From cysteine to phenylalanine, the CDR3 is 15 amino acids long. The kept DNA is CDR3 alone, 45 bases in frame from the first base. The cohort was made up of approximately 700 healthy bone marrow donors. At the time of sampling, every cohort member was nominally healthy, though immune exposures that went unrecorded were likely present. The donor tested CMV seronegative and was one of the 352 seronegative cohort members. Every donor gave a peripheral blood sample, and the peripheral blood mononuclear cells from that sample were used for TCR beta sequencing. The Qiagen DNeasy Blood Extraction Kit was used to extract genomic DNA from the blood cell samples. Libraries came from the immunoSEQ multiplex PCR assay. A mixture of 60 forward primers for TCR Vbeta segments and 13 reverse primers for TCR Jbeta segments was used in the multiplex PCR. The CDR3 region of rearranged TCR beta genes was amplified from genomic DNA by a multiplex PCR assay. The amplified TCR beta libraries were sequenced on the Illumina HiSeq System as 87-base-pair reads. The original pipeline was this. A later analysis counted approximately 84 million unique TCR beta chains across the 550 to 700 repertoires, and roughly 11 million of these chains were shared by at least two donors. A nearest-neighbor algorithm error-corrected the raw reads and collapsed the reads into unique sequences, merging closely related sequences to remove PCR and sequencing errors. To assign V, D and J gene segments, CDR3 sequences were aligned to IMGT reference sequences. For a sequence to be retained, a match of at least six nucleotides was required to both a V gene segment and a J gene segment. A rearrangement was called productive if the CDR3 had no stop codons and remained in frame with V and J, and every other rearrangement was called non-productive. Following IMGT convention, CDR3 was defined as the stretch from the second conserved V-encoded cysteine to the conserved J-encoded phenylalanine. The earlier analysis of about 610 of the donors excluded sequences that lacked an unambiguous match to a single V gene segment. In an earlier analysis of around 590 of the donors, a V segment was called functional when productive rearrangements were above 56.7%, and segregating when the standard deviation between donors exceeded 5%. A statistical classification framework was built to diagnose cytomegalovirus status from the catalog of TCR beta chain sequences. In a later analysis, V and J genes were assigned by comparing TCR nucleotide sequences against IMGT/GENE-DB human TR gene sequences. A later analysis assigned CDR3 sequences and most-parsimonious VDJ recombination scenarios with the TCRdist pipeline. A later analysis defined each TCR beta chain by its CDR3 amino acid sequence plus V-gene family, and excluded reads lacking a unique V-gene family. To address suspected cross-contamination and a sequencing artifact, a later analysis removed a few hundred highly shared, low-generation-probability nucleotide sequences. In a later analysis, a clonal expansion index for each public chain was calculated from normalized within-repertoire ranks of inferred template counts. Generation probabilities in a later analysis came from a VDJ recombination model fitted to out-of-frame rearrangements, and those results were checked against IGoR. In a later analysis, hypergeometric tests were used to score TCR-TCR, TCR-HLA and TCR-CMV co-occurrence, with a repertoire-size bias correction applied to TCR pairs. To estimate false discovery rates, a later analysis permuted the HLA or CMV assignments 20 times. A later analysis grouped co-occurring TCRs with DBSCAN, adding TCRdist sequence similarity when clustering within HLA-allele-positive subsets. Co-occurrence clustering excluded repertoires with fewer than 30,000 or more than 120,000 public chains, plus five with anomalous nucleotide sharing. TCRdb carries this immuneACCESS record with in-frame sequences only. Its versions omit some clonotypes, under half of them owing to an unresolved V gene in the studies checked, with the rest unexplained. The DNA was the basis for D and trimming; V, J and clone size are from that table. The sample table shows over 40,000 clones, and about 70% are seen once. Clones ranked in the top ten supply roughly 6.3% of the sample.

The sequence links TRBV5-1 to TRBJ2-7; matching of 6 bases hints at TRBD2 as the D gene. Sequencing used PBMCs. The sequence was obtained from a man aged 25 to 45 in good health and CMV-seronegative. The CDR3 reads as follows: CASSFSGDLTYEQYF. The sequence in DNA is TGCGCCAGCAGCTTTTCGGGAGATCTTACCTACGAGCAGTACTTC.